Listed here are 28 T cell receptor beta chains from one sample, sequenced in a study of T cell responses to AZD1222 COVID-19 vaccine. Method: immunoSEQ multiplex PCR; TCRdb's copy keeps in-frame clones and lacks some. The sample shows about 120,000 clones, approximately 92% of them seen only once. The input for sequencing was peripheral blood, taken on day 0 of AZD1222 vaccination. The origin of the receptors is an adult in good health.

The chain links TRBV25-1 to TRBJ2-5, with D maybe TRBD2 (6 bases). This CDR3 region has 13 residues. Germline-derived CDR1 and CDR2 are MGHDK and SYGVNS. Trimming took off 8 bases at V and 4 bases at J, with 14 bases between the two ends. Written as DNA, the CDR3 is TGTGCCAGCGGAGGGCCCGTATCAGAGACCCAGTACTTC. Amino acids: CASGGPVSETQYF.

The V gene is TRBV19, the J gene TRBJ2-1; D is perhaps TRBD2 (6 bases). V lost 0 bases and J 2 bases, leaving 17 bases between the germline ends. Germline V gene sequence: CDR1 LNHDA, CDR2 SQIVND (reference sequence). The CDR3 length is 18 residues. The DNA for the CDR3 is TGTGCCAGTAGTATAGACCCCGAGCGGGCCTTTGCCTACAATGAGCAGTTCTTC. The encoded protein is CASSIDPERAFAYNEQFF.

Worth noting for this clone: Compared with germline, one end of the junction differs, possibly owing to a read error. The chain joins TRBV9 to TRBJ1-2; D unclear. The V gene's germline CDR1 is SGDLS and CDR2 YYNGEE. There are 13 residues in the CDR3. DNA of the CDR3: TGTGCCAGCGGCGTCCCGGAGGGTCTAGGCTACACCTTC. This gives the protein CASGVPEGLGYTF.

This chain's CDR3 is CASSYRTSHPPNEQFF. Here the CDR3 DNA reads TGTGCCAGCAGCTATAGAACCTCTCACCCCCCCAATGAGCAGTTCTTC. The chain recombines TRBV5-6 with TRBJ2-1; unclear D gene. This CDR3 region has 16 residues. V dropped 3 bases and J dropped 6 bases, with 19 bases sitting between them. Germline V gene sequence: CDR1 SGHDT, CDR2 YYEEEE.

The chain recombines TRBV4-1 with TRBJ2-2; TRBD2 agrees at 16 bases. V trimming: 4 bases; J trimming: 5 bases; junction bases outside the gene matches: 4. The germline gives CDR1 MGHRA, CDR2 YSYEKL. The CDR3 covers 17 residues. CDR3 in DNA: TGCGCCAGCAGCCGGGGGACTAGCGGGAGGGTTACCGGGGAGCTGTTTTTT. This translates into CASSRGTSGRVTGELFF.

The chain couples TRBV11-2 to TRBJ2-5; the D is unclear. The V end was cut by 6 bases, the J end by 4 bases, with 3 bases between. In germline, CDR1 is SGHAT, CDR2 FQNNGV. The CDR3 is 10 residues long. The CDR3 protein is CASRGETQYF. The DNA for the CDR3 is TGTGCCAGCAGGGGAGAGACCCAGTACTTC. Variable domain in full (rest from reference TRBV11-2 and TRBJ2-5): EAGVAQSPRYKIIEKRQSVAFWCNPISGHATLYWYQQILGQGPKLLIQFQNNGVVDDSQLPKDRFSAERLKGVDSTLKIQPAKLEDSAVYLCASRGETQYFGPGTRLLVL.

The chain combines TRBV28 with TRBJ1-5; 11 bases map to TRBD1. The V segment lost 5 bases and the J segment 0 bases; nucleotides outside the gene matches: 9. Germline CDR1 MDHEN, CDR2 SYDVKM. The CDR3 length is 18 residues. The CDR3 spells CASSPGTGGRDSNQPQHF. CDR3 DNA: TGTGCCAGCAGTCCCGGGACAGGGGGTCGTGATAGCAATCAGCCCCAGCATTTT. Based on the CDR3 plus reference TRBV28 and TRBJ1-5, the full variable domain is DVKVTQSSRYLVKRTGEKVFLECVQDMDHENMFWYRQDPGLGLRLIYFSYDVKMKEKGDIPEGYSVSREKKERFSLILESASTNQTSMYLCASSPGTGGRDSNQPQHFGDGTRLSIL.

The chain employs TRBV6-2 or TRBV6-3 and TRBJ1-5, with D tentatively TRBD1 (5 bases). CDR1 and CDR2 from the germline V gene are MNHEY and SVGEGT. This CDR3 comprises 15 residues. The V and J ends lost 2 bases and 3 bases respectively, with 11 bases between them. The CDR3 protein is CASSYRQGTNQPQHF. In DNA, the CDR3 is TGTGCCAGCAGTTACAGGCAGGGCACCAATCAGCCCCAGCATTTT.

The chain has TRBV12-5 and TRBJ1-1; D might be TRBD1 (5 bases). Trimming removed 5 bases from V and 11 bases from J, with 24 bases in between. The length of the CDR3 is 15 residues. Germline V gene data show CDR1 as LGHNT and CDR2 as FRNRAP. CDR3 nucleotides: TGTGCTAGTGGTCCAAAACTGGGGCAGAGACCCGGGGCTTTCTTT. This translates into CASGPKLGQRPGAFF.

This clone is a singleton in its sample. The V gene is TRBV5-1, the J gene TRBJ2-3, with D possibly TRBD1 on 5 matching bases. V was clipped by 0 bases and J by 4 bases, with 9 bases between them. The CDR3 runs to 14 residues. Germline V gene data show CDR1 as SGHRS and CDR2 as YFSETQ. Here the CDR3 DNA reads TGCGCCAGCAGCTTGGTGCAGGGCGCAGATACGCAGTATTTT. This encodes CASSLVQGADTQYF.

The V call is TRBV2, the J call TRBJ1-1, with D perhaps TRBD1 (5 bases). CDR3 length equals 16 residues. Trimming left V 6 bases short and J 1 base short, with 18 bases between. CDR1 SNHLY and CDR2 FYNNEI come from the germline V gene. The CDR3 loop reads CASRAKSGGGNTEAFF. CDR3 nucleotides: TGTGCCAGCAGAGCCAAAAGCGGGGGTGGGAACACTGAAGCTTTCTTT.

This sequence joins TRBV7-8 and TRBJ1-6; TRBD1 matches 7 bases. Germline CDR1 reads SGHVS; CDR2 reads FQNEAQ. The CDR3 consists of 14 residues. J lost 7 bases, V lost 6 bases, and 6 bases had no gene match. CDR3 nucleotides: TGTGCCAGCAGACCTGACAGGGAAAATTCACCCCTCCACTTT. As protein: CASRPDRENSPLHF.

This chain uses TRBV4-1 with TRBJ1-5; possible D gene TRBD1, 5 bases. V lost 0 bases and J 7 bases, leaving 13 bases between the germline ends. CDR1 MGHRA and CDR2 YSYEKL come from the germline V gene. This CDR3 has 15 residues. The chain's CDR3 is CASSQDLRADQPQHF. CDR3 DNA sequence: TGCGCCAGCAGCCAAGATCTCAGGGCTGACCAGCCCCAGCATTTT.

CDR3 residues: CASSLKGGRGYTF. The DNA for the CDR3 is TGTGCCAGCAGTTTAAAGGGGGGCCGGGGCTACACCTTC. The gene calls are TRBV28 and TRBJ1-2; a weak D match, TRBD1 (6 bases). There are 13 residues in the CDR3. The V gene's germline CDR1 is MDHEN and CDR2 SYDVKM. The V end was cut by 2 bases, the J end by 8 bases, with 12 bases between.

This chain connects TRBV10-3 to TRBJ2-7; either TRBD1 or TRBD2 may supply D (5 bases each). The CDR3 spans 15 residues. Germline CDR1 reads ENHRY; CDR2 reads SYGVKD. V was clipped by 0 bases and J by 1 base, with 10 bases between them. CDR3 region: CAISESRDGSYEQYF. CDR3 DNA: TGTGCCATCAGTGAGTCGAGGGACGGATCCTACGAGCAGTACTTC.

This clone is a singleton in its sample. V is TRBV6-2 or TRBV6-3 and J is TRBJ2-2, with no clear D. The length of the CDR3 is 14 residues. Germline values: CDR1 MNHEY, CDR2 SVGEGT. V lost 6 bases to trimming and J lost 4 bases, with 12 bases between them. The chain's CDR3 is CASSRLIGTGELFF. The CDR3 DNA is TGTGCCAGCAGCCGGCTTATTGGCACCGGGGAGCTGTTTTTT.

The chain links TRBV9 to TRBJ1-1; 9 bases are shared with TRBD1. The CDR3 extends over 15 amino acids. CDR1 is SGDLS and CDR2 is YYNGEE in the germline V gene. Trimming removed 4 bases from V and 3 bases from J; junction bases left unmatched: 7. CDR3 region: CASSPAGTGYTEAFF. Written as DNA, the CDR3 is TGTGCCAGCAGCCCAGCCGGGACAGGGTACACTGAAGCTTTCTTT.

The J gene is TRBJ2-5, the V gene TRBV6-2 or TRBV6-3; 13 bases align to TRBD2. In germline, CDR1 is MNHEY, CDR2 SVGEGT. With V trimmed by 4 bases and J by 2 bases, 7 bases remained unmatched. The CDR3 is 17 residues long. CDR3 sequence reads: CASSWRLAGGSQETQYF. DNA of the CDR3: TGTGCCAGCAGTTGGAGACTAGCGGGAGGTTCGCAAGAGACCCAGTACTTC.

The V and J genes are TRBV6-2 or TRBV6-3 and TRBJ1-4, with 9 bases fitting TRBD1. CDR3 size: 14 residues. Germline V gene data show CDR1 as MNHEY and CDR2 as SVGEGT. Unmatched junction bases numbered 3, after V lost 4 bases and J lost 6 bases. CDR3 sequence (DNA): TGTGCCAGCAGTTGGACAGGGGAGTATGAAAAACTGTTTTTT. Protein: CASSWTGEYEKLFF.

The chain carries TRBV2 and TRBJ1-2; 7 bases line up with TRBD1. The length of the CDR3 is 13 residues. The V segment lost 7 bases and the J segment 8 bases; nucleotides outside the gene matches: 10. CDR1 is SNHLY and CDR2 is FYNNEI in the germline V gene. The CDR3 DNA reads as TGTGCCAGCACCGCGACAGGGCGGGAAGGCTACACCTTC. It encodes CASTATGREGYTF.

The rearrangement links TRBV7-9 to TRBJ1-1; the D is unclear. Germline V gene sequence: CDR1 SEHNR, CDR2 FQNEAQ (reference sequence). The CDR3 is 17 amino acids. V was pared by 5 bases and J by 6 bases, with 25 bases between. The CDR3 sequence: CASSPTTRSLTDPEAFF. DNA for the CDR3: TGTGCCAGCAGCCCAACTACAAGATCACTCACTGACCCTGAAGCTTTCTTT.

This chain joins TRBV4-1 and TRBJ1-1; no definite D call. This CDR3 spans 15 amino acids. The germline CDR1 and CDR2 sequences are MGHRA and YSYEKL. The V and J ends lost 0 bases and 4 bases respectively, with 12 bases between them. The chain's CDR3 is CASSQDGNYGTEAFF. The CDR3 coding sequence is TGCGCCAGCAGCCAAGATGGTAATTATGGCACTGAAGCTTTCTTT.

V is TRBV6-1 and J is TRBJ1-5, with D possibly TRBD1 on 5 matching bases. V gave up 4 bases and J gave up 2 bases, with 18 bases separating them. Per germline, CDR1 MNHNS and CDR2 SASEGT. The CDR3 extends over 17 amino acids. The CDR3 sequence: CASSGGDLLGGNQPQHF. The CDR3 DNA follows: TGTGCCAGCAGTGGAGGGGACCTCCTCGGGGGCAATCAGCCCCAGCATTTT.

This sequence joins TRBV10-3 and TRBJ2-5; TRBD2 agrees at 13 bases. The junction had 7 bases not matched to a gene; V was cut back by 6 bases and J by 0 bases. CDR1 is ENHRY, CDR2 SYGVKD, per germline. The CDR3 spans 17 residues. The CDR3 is CAISEGLAGSYQETQYF. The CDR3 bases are TGTGCCATCAGCGAGGGACTAGCGGGGTCGTACCAAGAGACCCAGTACTTC.

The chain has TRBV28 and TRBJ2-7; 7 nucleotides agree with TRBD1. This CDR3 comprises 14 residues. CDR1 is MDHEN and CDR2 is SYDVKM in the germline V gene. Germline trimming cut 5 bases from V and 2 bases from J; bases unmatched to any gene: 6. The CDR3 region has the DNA TGTGCCAGCAGTAAAAGAGGACAGGCCTACGAGCAGTACTTC. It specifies CASSKRGQAYEQYF.

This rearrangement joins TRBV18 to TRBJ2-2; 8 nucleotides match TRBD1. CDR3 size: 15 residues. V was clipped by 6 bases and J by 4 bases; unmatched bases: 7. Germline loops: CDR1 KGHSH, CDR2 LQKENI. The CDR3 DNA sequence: TGTGCCAGCTCTCTCGGACAGGGAGGCACCGGGGAGCTGTTTTTT. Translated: CASSLGQGGTGELFF.

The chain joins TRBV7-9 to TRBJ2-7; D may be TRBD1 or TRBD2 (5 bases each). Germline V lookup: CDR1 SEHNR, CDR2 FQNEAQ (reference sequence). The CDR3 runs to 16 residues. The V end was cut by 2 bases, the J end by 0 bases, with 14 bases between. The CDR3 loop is CASSLPGTSVSYEQYF. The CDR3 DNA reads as TGTGCCAGCAGCTTACCCGGGACCTCCGTCTCCTACGAGCAGTACTTC.

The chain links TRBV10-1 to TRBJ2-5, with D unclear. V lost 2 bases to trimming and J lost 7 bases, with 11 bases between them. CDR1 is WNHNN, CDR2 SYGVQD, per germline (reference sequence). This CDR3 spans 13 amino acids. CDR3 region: CASSEIPDGTQYF. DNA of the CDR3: TGCGCCAGCAGTGAGATCCCCGACGGGACCCAGTACTTC.